These 16 T cell receptor beta chains share one sample of origin, sequenced in a study of shared clonotypes between healthy human individuals. TCRdb's table, derived via immunoSEQ multiplex PCR, lists solely in-frame clones and lacks some. Found here are 2 million to 2.5 million clones, approximately 95% of them singletons; the top ten hold 0.1% to 0.15%. The sample was naive CD4+ T cells sorted from blood. Subset indicated: CD45RA+ positively selected. All receptors derive from a man in his late teens or twenties in good health.

The chain has TRBV10-3 and TRBJ2-1; D unresolved. CDR3 length equals 12 residues. Trimming shortened V by 2 bases and J by 7 bases, and 6 bases separated the two germline ends. Looked up from germline, CDR1 is ENHRY and CDR2 is SYGVKD. Here the CDR3 reads CAISEQGNEQFF. The CDR3 region has the DNA TGTGCCATCAGTGAGCAAGGGAATGAGCAGTTCTTC.

V gene TRBV28 combines with J gene TRBJ1-5; D is unclear. The CDR3 extends over 15 amino acids. Trimming stripped 5 bases from V and 9 bases from J, with 20 bases between. From germline, CDR1 is MDHEN and CDR2 SYDVKM. The CDR3 region has the DNA TGTGCCAGCAGTCCTCAGATACTAGACGTAACGCCCCAGCATTTT. Its protein is CASSPQILDVTPQHF.

CDR3 DNA sequence: TGTGCCAGTAGTGTGACAGGGACCCAAGAGACCCAGTACTTC. Its protein is CASSVTGTQETQYF. The chain is built from TRBV19 and TRBJ2-5; TRBD1 matches at 7 bases. Trimming at V came to 5 bases and at J to 1 base, leaving 4 bases not matched to a gene. Germline V lookup: CDR1 LNHDA, CDR2 SQIVND (reference sequence). The CDR3 extends over 14 amino acids.

This rearrangement joins TRBV30 to TRBJ2-1, with D perhaps TRBD2 (6 bases). The CDR3 is 15 amino acids. The V gene lost 3 bases and the J gene lost 4 bases, with 16 bases spanning the gap. The V gene's germline CDR1 is GTSNPN and CDR2 SVGIG (reference sequence). The DNA of the CDR3 is TGTGCCTGGAGCCTTTTACTAGCCTCGTACAATGAGCAGTTCTTC. It codes for CAWSLLLASYNEQFF.

This chain connects TRBV12-5 to TRBJ1-1, with D perhaps matching TRBD1 (6 bases). V was shortened by 6 bases and J by 4 bases, with 12 bases between the two germline ends. CDR1 is LGHNT and CDR2 is FRNRAP in the germline V gene. There are 13 residues in the CDR3. The CDR3 region is CASGPGASTEAFF. DNA of the CDR3: TGTGCTAGTGGCCCGGGGGCGAGCACTGAAGCTTTCTTT.

The V and J genes are TRBV9 and TRBJ2-5; tentatively, D is TRBD1 (5 bases). V lost 0 bases and J 2 bases, leaving 20 bases between the germline ends. CDR1 is SGDLS, CDR2 YYNGEE, per germline. This CDR3 region has 18 residues. CDR3 protein: CASSVGDRADSMQETQYF. CDR3 coding DNA: TGTGCCAGCAGCGTAGGAGATCGGGCCGACAGTATGCAAGAGACCCAGTACTTC.

V and J are TRBV5-4 and TRBJ2-5, with a weak D call TRBD1 (5 bases). Trimming left V 6 bases short and J 2 bases short, with 14 bases between. The V gene's germline CDR1 is SGHNT and CDR2 YYREEE (reference sequence). This CDR3 has 14 residues. CDR3: CASTAGQAQETQYF. As DNA, the CDR3 is TGTGCCAGCACCGCCGGACAAGCACAAGAGACCCAGTACTTC.

CDR3 DNA: TGTGCCACATCTCCGGTCTATAATTCACCCCTCCACTTT. Amino acid sequence: CATSPVYNSPLHF. The chain is built from TRBV19 and TRBJ1-6; D gene uncertain. The CDR3 runs to 13 residues. Germline V CDR1 and CDR2: LNHDA, SQIVND (reference sequence). Trimming took 10 bases from V and 3 from J, leaving 10 bases between them.

Remarks on this clone: Additional DNA sequences in this sample encode the identical CDR3. The rearrangement links TRBV5-1 to TRBJ2-7; D not certain. The CDR3 is made up of 12 amino acids. In germline, CDR1 is SGHRS, CDR2 YFSETQ. Trimming cost V 4 bases and J 0 bases, with 5 bases left between them. As DNA, the CDR3 is TGCGCCAGCAGCAGGGACTCCTACGAGCAGTACTTC. This encodes CASSRDSYEQYF.

The J gene is TRBJ2-3, the V gene TRBV4-3, with 10 bases aligning to TRBD2. CDR1 is LGHNA and CDR2 is YSLEER in the germline V gene. The CDR3 extends over 18 amino acids. V shed 3 bases and J 0 bases; nucleotides not matched to a gene: 9. CDR3: CASSQGVTSGISTDTQYF. The CDR3 DNA reads as TGCGCCAGCAGCCAGGGAGTCACTAGCGGGATCAGCACAGATACGCAGTATTTT.

V gene TRBV30 combines with J gene TRBJ1-5; D possibly corresponds to TRBD1 (5 bases). V lost 6 bases and J lost 2, with 11 bases in between. This CDR3 comprises 13 residues. The germline V gene encodes CDR1 GTSNPN and CDR2 SVGIG (reference sequence). CDR3 sequence: CACGGSGNQPQHF. The CDR3 DNA reads TGTGCCTGCGGGGGGTCTGGCAATCAGCCCCAGCATTTT. The full variable domain, in which reference TRBV30 and TRBJ1-5 provide the parts outside the CDR3, is SQTIHQWPATLVQPVGSPLSLECTVEGTSNPNLYWYRQAAGRGLQLLFYSVGIGQISSEVPQNLSASRPQDRQFILSSKKLLLSDSGFYLCACGGSGNQPQHFGDGTRLSIL.

The chain recombines TRBV6-1 with TRBJ1-1, with 7 positions matching TRBD1. Germline CDR1 and CDR2: MNHNS and SASEGT. J gave up 1 base and V 2 bases, and 7 bases lay outside the gene matches. The CDR3 totals 16 residues. The CDR3 region is CASSELMTGWNTEAFF. CDR3 coding DNA: TGTGCCAGCAGTGAACTGATGACAGGGTGGAACACTGAAGCTTTCTTT.

The sample holds one count of this clone. The rearrangement joins TRBV11-2 to TRBJ1-1; weak D call: TRBD1 (5 bases). Trimming left V 1 base short and J 9 bases short, with 9 bases between. The germline gives CDR1 SGHAT, CDR2 FQNNGV. The CDR3 loop spans 12 amino acids. The CDR3 here is CASSLGQGKAFF. CDR3 DNA: TGTGCCAGCAGCTTAGGGCAGGGAAAAGCTTTCTTT. The entire variable domain, with the rest obtained from reference TRBV11-2 and TRBJ1-1, is as follows: EAGVAQSPRYKIIEKRQSVAFWCNPISGHATLYWYQQILGQGPKLLIQFQNNGVVDDSQLPKDRFSAERLKGVDSTLKIQPAKLEDSAVYLCASSLGQGKAFFGQGTRLTVV.

The V gene is TRBV29-1, the J gene TRBJ2-5; a possible D gene is TRBD1 (6 bases). V shed 3 bases and J shed 0 bases, with 8 bases lying between them. This CDR3 spans 13 amino acids. Germline-derived CDR1 and CDR2 are SQVTM and ANQGSEA. For the CDR3, the DNA is TGCAGCGTTGATAGGGGGTACCAAGAGACCCAGTACTTC. It yields the protein CSVDRGYQETQYF.

To note about this clone: This CDR3 is also generated by other DNA sequences in the sample. The J gene is TRBJ2-3, the V gene TRBV5-4; D unclear. V was cut by 2 bases and J by 0 bases, with 7 bases left in between. The CDR3 spans 14 residues. The germline V gene has CDR1 SGHNT and CDR2 YYREEE (reference sequence). DNA for the CDR3: TGTGCCAGCAGCTTAGGCGGAAGCACAGATACGCAGTATTTT. It yields the protein CASSLGGSTDTQYF.

V is TRBV27 and J is TRBJ2-7; 9 bases fit TRBD1. The CDR3 runs 15 residues. V dropped 3 bases and J dropped 2; count of bases not matched to a gene: 5. Germline CDR1 reads MNHEY; CDR2 reads SMNVEV (reference sequence). CDR3 region: CASSFSGTGTYEQYF. In DNA form, the CDR3 reads TGTGCCAGCAGTTTTTCCGGGACAGGGACCTACGAGCAGTACTTC.